The T cell receptor beta chain described here comes from a study of shared clonotypes between healthy human individuals. Of note for this clone: What it recognizes is unknown.

In the authors' workflow: ImmunoSEQ output held junction-only sequences without quality scores, so filtering differed. The repertoire was sequenced with immunoSEQ multiplex PCR; TCRdb's copy has only in-frame clones and lacks some. The V and J calls and clone size are taken from that table; D and trimming were inferred from the DNA. The data hold about 1.5 million clones, with 95% to 99% observed a single time. V gave up 5 bases and J gave up 3 bases; unmatched junction bases: 6. This CDR3 spans 17 amino acids. Germline loops: CDR1 ENHRY, CDR2 SYGVKD. Study-wide findings and caveats: Larger richness was generally estimated for naive than memory subsets.

This clonotype originated in a man aged 25 to 45 in good health. The chain employs TRBV10-3 and TRBJ2-2; 13 bases are a match to TRBD2. Sequenced: naive CD4+ T cells sorted from blood. Described subset: CD45RA+ positively selected. The CDR3 is CAISRSGLAGDTGELFF. In DNA, the CDR3 is TGTGCCATCAGTAGAAGCGGACTAGCGGGAGACACCGGGGAGCTGTTTTTT.